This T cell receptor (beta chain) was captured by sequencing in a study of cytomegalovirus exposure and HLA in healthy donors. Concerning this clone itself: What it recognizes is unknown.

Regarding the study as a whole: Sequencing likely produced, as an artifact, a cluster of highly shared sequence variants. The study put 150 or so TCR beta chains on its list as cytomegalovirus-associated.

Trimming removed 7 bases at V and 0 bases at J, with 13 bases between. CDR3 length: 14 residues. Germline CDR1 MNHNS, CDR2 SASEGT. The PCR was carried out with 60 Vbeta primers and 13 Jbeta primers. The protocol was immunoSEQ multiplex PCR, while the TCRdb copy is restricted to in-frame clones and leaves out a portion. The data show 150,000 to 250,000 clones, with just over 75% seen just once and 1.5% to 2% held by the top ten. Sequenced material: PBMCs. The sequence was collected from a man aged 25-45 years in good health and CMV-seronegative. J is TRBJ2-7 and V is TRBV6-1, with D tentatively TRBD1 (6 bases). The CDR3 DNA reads TGTGCCAGCAAAGGGACACCTAGCTCCTACGAGCAGTACTTC. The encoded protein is CASKGTPSSYEQYF.